These T cell receptor beta chains were read from a single sample in a study of identical twins. TCRdb re-called the 5' RACE reads through MiXCR, storing one row per CDR3 protein. This repertoire shows hundreds of thousands of distinct CDR3 sequences, approximately 13% found once; its top ten account for approximately 7.9%. Separately, the same data were catalogued under a study of yellow fever vaccine responses in identical twins.

Sequenced sample: CD8+ T cells sorted from blood. These receptor sequences come from a woman aged 18-35 years in good health. The conserved cysteine and the conserved F or W are not part of the CDR3 here.

j_call | v_call | cdr3_aa
TRBJ2-1 | TRBV3-1 | ASGLGPGGEQF
TRBJ2-1 | TRBV20-1 | SARVEGGHEQF
TRBJ1-1 | TRBV25-1 | ASTPPGGNTEAF
TRBJ2-1 | TRBV10-3 | AIGSGNEQF
TRBJ2-7 | TRBV28 | ASGGQSYEQY
TRBJ2-3 | TRBV7-9 | ASSLDVTDTQY
TRBJ2-7 | TRBV29-1 | SVSTGVEQY
TRBJ1-5 | TRBV27 | ASSSGQIGGQPQH
TRBJ2-1 | TRBV9 | ASSVEAGAVNEQF
TRBJ1-1 | TRBV4-1 | ASSQAGGQGENTEAF
TRBJ1-2 | TRBV2 | ASQPEGYGYT
TRBJ2-5 | TRBV12-3/TRBV12-4 | ASSLNSGETQY
TRBJ2-5 | TRBV20-1 | SAREGRGASRETQY
TRBJ2-2 | TRBV2 | ASGGTSGAGELF
TRBJ2-1 | TRBV9 | ASSVGEPYNEQF
TRBJ2-5 | TRBV5-1 | ASSLSSSREETQY
TRBJ1-2 | TRBV6-1 | ASSDVRTGAVYGYT
TRBJ2-2 | TRBV12-3/TRBV12-4 | ATRAPTGELF
TRBJ1-5 | TRBV4-1 | ASSHSEDQPQH
TRBJ2-5 | TRBV7-9 | ASSYYRGLLETQY
TRBJ1-4 | TRBV9 | ASSEGSATNEKLF
TRBJ2-1 | TRBV7-8 | ASSLGSSGLGANEQF
TRBJ1-1 | TRBV5-4 | ASSWYRVRDTEAF
TRBJ1-2 | TRBV9 | ASSPQGDYT
TRBJ2-1 | TRBV2 | ASSDFARTGMDEQF
TRBJ2-1 | TRBV11-2 | ASSLDLGTGMYNEQF
TRBJ2-1 | TRBV12-3/TRBV12-4 | ASSFGHHNEQF
TRBJ2-1 | TRBV12-3/TRBV12-4 | ASSYGGASGSPFKF
TRBJ1-4 | TRBV28 | ASSLIRGYDEKLF
TRBJ1-4 | TRBV6-6 | ASRTGRRDEKLF
TRBJ2-1 | TRBV14 | ASSQETSGSFYEQF
TRBJ1-1 | TRBV2 | ATKQGNTEAF
TRBJ2-2 | TRBV4-1 | ASSQALKKNGQQGELF
TRBJ2-3 | TRBV6-1 | ASSVSGHFTDTQY
TRBJ1-1 | TRBV6-2/TRBV6-3 | ASTLGTEAF